This TCR beta chain was sequenced during a study of T cell responses to AZD1222 COVID-19 vaccine. On the study more broadly: Some second doses came at about 4 weeks and others at about 12 weeks; these were pooled. Study-wide results and caveats: Distributed over spike, vaccine-associated CD4 TCRs predominated at 160-218 and 743-854. Only five to seven AZD1222 recipients were seropositive at baseline. It should be noted that donors were predominantly white British and more often female, and clonal diversity was possibly underestimated.

Some clones are missing from TCRdb's copy, which holds only in-frame ones; the method was immunoSEQ multiplex PCR. The sample contains around 130,000 clones, 80% to 90% of which appear only once. V dropped 4 bases and J dropped 3 bases, with 15 bases sitting between them. This CDR3 spans 15 amino acids. Germline V lookup: CDR1 MNHEY, CDR2 SVGAGI. This clone was recorded a few times. The antigen remains undetermined. The sample was peripheral blood, taken on day 0 of AZD1222 vaccination. The TCR comes from an adult in good health. This chain joins TRBV6-5 and TRBJ1-1; tentative D call: TRBD1 (6 bases). CDR3 bases: TGTGCCAGCAGTTGGGGGCAGGGGTTTGACACTGAAGCTTTCTTT. Protein sequence: CASSWGQGFDTEAFF.